The rows below give T cell receptor beta chains drawn from one sample of a study of T cell changes during pregnancy in multiple sclerosis. Assay: immunoSEQ multiplex PCR; the TCRdb copy retains only in-frame clones and omits some. Of 30,000 to 40,000 clones listed, around 90% are singletons. The specimen was CD4+ T cells from peripheral blood mononuclear cells, collected in the second trimester of pregnancy. Receptor source: a female donor with multiple sclerosis, enrolled in a pregnancy study. Each CDR3 is given with its conserved first and last residue. D genes are given only for firm matches. Where a row states a size, it is once, few, many or the class of an expanded clone; other rows omit it.

>TRBV28|TRBD1|TRBJ2-5|NA
CASRSGTAKETQYF
TGTGCCAGCAGGTCCGGGACAGCCAAGGAGACCCAGTACTTC
>TRBV6-6|TRBD1|TRBJ1-1|NA
CASSYSQGARAPEAFF
TGTGCCAGCAGTTACTCCCAGGGGGCGAGGGCCCCTGAAGCTTTCTTT
>TRBV4-1|TRBD2|TRBJ2-3|NA
CASSHPGLAASTDTQYF
TGCGCCAGCAGCCACCCGGGACTAGCGGCTAGCACAGATACGCAGTATTTT
>TRBV6-6|TRBD1|TRBJ2-2|once
CASSSGQGAVTGELFF
TGTGCCAGCAGTTCTGGACAGGGGGCGGTCACCGGGGAGCTGTTTTTT
>TRBV7-2|TRBD2|TRBJ2-1|NA
CASSSSGREYNEQFF
TGTGCCAGCAGTTCGAGCGGGAGGGAGTACAATGAGCAGTTCTTC
>TRBV19|TRBD1|TRBJ1-1|NA
CASSKVGTGNTEAFF
TGTGCCAGTAGCAAGGTTGGGACAGGGAACACTGAAGCTTTCTTT
>TRBV7-8|NA|TRBJ1-4|NA
CASSFGVGFEKLFF
TGTGCCAGCAGCTTCGGTGTTGGTTTTGAAAAACTGTTTTTT
>TRBV28|TRBD1|TRBJ2-1|NA
CASSLVDRAPPYNEQFF
TGTGCCAGCAGTTTGGTTGACAGGGCCCCACCCTACAATGAGCAGTTCTTC
>TRBV19|NA|TRBJ2-1|NA
CASIPSGSSYNEQFF
TGTGCCAGTATCCCATCCGGGAGCTCCTACAATGAGCAGTTCTTC
>TRBV7-2|NA|TRBJ1-5|NA
CASSLAEMGPQHF
TGTGCCAGCAGCTTAGCGGAGATGGGGCCCCAGCATTTT
>TRBV7-7|TRBD2|TRBJ2-1|NA
CASSLAGTRNEQFF
TGTGCTAGCAGCTTGGCCGGGACTAGGAATGAGCAGTTCTTC
>TRBV7-2|TRBD1|TRBJ1-2|NA
CASSLPKQGQVQGGYTF
TGTGCCAGCAGCCTTCCTAAGCAGGGACAGGTTCAAGGGGGCTACACCTTC
>TRBV30|TRBD2|TRBJ2-7|once
CAWSGLAGGYEQYF
TGTGCCTGGAGTGGACTAGCGGGAGGGTACGAGCAGTACTTC
>TRBV11-2|TRBD2|TRBJ2-1|NA
CASSLEGLRTRAVYEQFF
TGTGCCAGCAGCTTAGAGGGGTTAAGGACTAGGGCTGTCTATGAGCAGTTCTTC
>TRBV29-1|TRBD2|TRBJ2-7|NA
CSVVGTSGVGEQYF
TGCAGCGTTGTTGGGACTAGCGGCGTAGGGGAGCAGTACTTC
>TRBV19|NA|TRBJ2-1|NA
CASSIGSGLGNEQFF
TGTGCCAGTAGTATAGGGTCAGGATTAGGCAATGAGCAGTTCTTC
>TRBV5-1|TRBD1|TRBJ2-7|NA
CASSPRGTGQGGEQYF
TGCGCCAGCAGCCCAAGGGGGACAGGACAGGGAGGAGAGCAGTACTTC
>TRBV2|NA|TRBJ2-3|NA
CASRPQTGSVVDTQYF
TGTGCCAGCAGGCCTCAAACGGGTTCAGTAGTGGATACGCAGTATTTT
>TRBV7-9|TRBD1|TRBJ1-1|NA
CASSLVSQGEEAFF
TGTGCCAGCAGCTTAGTCTCACAGGGGGAGGAAGCTTTCTTT
>TRBV18|TRBD2|TRBJ2-1|few
CASSPRIPGTSGKSVEQFF
TGTGCCAGCTCCCCAAGGATTCCCGGGACTAGCGGGAAGTCCGTTGAGCAGTTCTTC
>TRBV19|NA|TRBJ2-1|once
CASSSQGSNEQFF
TGTGCCAGTAGTAGCCAGGGTAGCAATGAGCAGTTCTTC
>TRBV2|NA|TRBJ1-4|NA
CASSEQGGTNEKLFF
TGTGCCAGCAGTGAGCAAGGGGGAACTAATGAAAAACTGTTTTTT
>TRBV29-1|NA|TRBJ1-2|NA
CSVEGTAGTF
TGCAGCGTTGAAGGTACCGCAGGCACCTTC
>TRBV27|TRBD1|TRBJ2-7|NA
CASRWTGTYEQYF
TGTGCCAGCAGGTGGACAGGGACGTACGAGCAGTACTTC
>TRBV28|NA|TRBJ2-7|NA
CASSPLYEQYF
TGTGCCAGCAGTCCTCTCTACGAGCAGTACTTC
>TRBV19|NA|TRBJ2-1|NA
CASRTTFDFYNEQFF
TGTGCCAGTCGCACTACTTTTGACTTTTACAATGAGCAGTTCTTC
>TRBV27|TRBD2|TRBJ2-2|NA
CASRKISGRSTGELFF
TGTGCCAGCAGAAAGATCAGCGGGAGGTCCACCGGGGAGCTGTTTTTT
>TRBV18|NA|TRBJ2-7|NA
CASSPLDVPTPPYF
TGTGCCAGCTCGCCCCTTGATGTTCCCACTCCCCCTTACTTC
>TRBV4-3|NA|TRBJ1-5|NA
CASSQEVERQPQHF
TGCGCCAGCAGCCAAGAGGTGGAGAGGCAGCCCCAGCATTTT
>TRBV30|NA|TRBJ1-2|once
CASTALYGYTF
TGTGCCTCGACAGCCCTCTATGGCTACACCTTC
>TRBV4-3|TRBD1|TRBJ2-7|NA
CASSQAPRGPGEQYF
TGCGCCAGCAGCCAGGCTCCCAGGGGGCCGGGGGAGCAGTACTTC
>TRBV6-1|NA|TRBJ1-1|NA
CASTRAGFTGAFF
TGTGCCAGCACGCGGGCAGGATTCACTGGAGCTTTCTTT
>TRBV19|NA|TRBJ1-5|once
CASTTRVGQPQHF
TGTGCCAGTACCACGAGGGTAGGTCAGCCCCAGCATTTT
>TRBV5-1|NA|TRBJ2-1|NA
CASSLDGISYNEQFF
TGCGCCAGCAGCTTGGACGGGATCTCCTACAATGAGCAGTTCTTC
>TRBV27|TRBD1|TRBJ2-7|NA
CASSPRPGTGVRHEQYF
TGTGCCAGCAGTCCTCGTCCCGGGACAGGGGTGAGGCACGAGCAGTACTTC
>TRBV27|NA|TRBJ2-5|NA
CASSAGLGTQYF
TGTGCCAGCAGTGCTGGTCTAGGTACCCAGTACTTC
>TRBV4-1|TRBD2|TRBJ2-7|NA
CASSALLAASYEQYF
TGCGCCAGCAGCGCCCTACTAGCGGCTTCCTACGAGCAGTACTTC
>TRBV7-9|NA|TRBJ1-1|few
CASSLALNKRDAFF
TGTGCCAGCAGCTTAGCGCTGAACAAGAGGGATGCTTTCTTT
>TRBV30|NA|TRBJ1-2|NA
CAWGSGLYGYTF
TGTGCCTGGGGGAGCGGGCTCTATGGCTACACCTTC
>TRBV19|TRBD1|TRBJ1-4|NA
CASSFPGQGNEKLFF
TGTGCCAGTAGTTTCCCGGGACAGGGGAATGAAAAACTGTTTTTT
>TRBV7-2|TRBD2|TRBJ2-1|NA
CASSLVGGSYEQFF
TGTGCCAGCAGCTTAGTTGGCGGGAGCTATGAGCAGTTCTTC
>TRBV19|NA|TRBJ2-2|NA
CATAVDTGELFF
TGTGCCACGGCGGTTGACACCGGGGAGCTGTTTTTT
>TRBV7-2|TRBD1|TRBJ2-7|NA
CASSNTGAYEQYF
TGTGCCAGCAGCAATACAGGGGCCTACGAGCAGTACTTC
>TRBV5-4|NA|TRBJ2-3|NA
CASSLGTSTDTQYF
TGTGCCAGCAGCTTGGGCACTAGCACAGATACGCAGTATTTT
>TRBV7-9|TRBD2|TRBJ2-7|NA
CAVGTSGKYEQYF
TGTGCCGTCGGGACTAGCGGGAAATACGAGCAGTACTTC
>TRBV10-3|TRBD1|TRBJ2-2|NA
CAISESQGQGAHTGELFF
TGTGCCATCAGTGAGTCTCAAGGTCAGGGGGCTCACACCGGGGAGCTGTTTTTT
>TRBV4-3|NA|TRBJ2-1|NA
CASSQGGSSNEQFF
TGCGCCAGCAGCCAAGGAGGGAGTAGCAATGAGCAGTTCTTC
>TRBV14|NA|TRBJ1-2|few
CASSQTSGGGGHGYTF
TGTGCCAGCAGCCAAACCTCAGGCGGCGGAGGCCATGGCTACACCTTC
>TRBV7-9|TRBD1|TRBJ2-7|NA
CASSAPGQGGEQYF
TGTGCCAGCAGCGCACCGGGACAGGGTGGCGAGCAGTACTTC
>TRBV6-6|TRBD1|TRBJ1-5|NA
CASSYGQGVQPQHF
TGTGCCAGCAGTTACGGACAGGGTGTTCAGCCCCAGCATTTT
>TRBV19|NA|TRBJ1-1|NA
CASSSQGGVGAFF
TGTGCCAGTAGTTCACAGGGAGGGGTCGGAGCTTTCTTT
>TRBV4-1|TRBD2|TRBJ2-5|NA
CASSQDPPLAVQETQYF
TGCGCCAGCAGCCAAGATCCGCCACTAGCGGTCCAAGAGACCCAGTACTTC
>TRBV10-3|TRBD2|TRBJ2-1|NA
CATGGGRVGYNEQFF
TGTGCCACCGGTGGCGGGAGGGTTGGCTACAATGAGCAGTTCTTC
>TRBV7-8|TRBD2|TRBJ2-7|once
CASSLVRGGASYEQYF
TGTGCCAGCAGCTTAGTTCGGGGGGGCGCGTCCTACGAGCAGTACTTC
>TRBV6-5|TRBD2|TRBJ2-7|once
CASRTSGSYEQYF
TGTGCCAGCCGGACTAGCGGGAGCTACGAGCAGTACTTC